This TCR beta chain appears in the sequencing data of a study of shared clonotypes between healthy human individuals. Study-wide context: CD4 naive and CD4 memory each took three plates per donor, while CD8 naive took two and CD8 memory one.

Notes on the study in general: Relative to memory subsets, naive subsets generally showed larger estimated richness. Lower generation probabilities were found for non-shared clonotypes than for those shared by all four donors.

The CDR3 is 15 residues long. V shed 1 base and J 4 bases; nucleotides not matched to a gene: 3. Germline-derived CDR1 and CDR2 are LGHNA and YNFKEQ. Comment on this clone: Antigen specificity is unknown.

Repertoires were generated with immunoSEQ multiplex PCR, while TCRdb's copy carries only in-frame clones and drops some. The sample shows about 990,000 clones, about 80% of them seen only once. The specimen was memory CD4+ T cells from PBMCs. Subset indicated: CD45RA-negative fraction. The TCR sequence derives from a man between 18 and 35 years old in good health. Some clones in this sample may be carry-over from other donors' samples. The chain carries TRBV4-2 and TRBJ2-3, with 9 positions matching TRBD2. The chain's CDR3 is CASSQGTSEADTQYF. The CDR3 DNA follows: TGTGCCAGCAGCCAAGGGACTAGCGAGGCAGATACGCAGTATTTT.